This T cell receptor (beta chain) was obtained from a study of HIV-infected patients and healthy controls. After removal of 0 bases from V and 0 bases from J, the junction contained 5 bases not matched to a gene. The CDR3 is 16 amino acids. Germline lookup yields CDR1 MGHRA and CDR2 YSYEKL. This clonotype was seen repeatedly, ten times or more. Roughly three months, about 14 weeks, into antiretroviral therapy, follow-up blood was collected. All unsorted peripheral T cells were captured because whole blood was used without fractionation. Alpha and beta constant-region primers primed reverse transcription of 400 to 500 ng RNA. Separate chain-specific third strand synthesis with multiplexing indices produced the alpha and beta libraries. TCRdb itself ran the 5' RACE reads through MiXCR, one entry per CDR3 protein. The sample carries 5,700 or so distinct CDR3 sequences, roughly 9.7% recorded once.

This specimen consisted of blood, obtained during antiretroviral therapy. The receptor was derived from an adult with HIV infection. The rearrangement joins TRBV4-1 to TRBJ2-7; 7 nucleotides align to TRBD1. CDR3 in DNA: TGCGCCAGCAGCCAAGATTGGCCAGGGGGCTCCTACGAGCAGTACTTC. Translation gives CASSQDWPGGSYEQYF.